Below, 23 T cell receptor beta chains from the same sample are listed, as sequenced in a study of T cell repertoires in cytomegalovirus infection. A single record per CDR3 protein comes from TCRdb applying MiXCR to the reads. The data show roughly 920,000 distinct CDR3 sequences, roughly 31% seen once. What these receptors recognize is not known. The sample in question was cultured CD8+ T cells from PBMCs, obtained from culture after CMV antigen stimulation. The receptors derive from a human donor in good health (CMV status not recorded). Some clones in this sample may be carry-over from other donors' samples.

This clonotype was observed at least ten times. CDR3 sequence reads: CASSQTGGYEQYV. The DNA for the CDR3 is TGTGCCAGCAGTCAGACAGGGGGCTACGAGCAGTACGTC. The chain combines TRBV7-6 with TRBJ2-7; 9 bases match TRBD1. The CDR3 contains 13 residues. CDR1 is SGHVS, CDR2 FNYEAQ, per germline. V shed 6 bases and J 3 bases; nucleotides not matched to a gene: 3.

On this clonotype: Lacking the conserved final phenylalanine or tryptophan, this CDR3 likely reflects a read error. This chain uses TRBV27 with TRBJ1-5; D remains unclear. Trimming removed 3 bases from V and 3 bases from J, with 27 bases in between. The CDR3 has 20 amino acids. Germline CDR1 and CDR2: MNHEY and SMNVEV (reference sequence). CDR3 sequence: CASSFFTPPKPTITNQPQHI. Here the CDR3 DNA reads TGTGCCAGCAGTTTTTTTACACCCCCCAAACCCACAATTACCAATCAGCCCCAGCATATT.

This clonotype has only a few counts. This chain joins TRBV19 and TRBJ1-5; D call uncertain. V was shortened by 7 bases and J by 0 bases, with 13 bases between the two germline ends. Per germline, CDR1 LNHDA and CDR2 SQIVND (reference sequence). CDR3 length: 15 amino acids. CDR3 loop: CASTSNRVSNQPQHF. The DNA for the CDR3 is TGTGCCAGTACCAGTAATCGGGTTAGCAATCAGCCCCAGCATTTT.

The rearrangement joins TRBV19 to TRBJ2-3, with D uncertain. Germline V CDR1 and CDR2: LNHDA, SQIVND (reference sequence). CDR3 length: 14 residues. V dropped 2 bases and J dropped 4 bases, with 10 bases sitting between them. CDR3 sequence reads: CASSIRVAPDTQYF. The CDR3, as DNA: TGTGCCAGTAGTATAAGGGTCGCCCCAGATACGCAGTATTTT.

This clonotype has just one count. This rearrangement joins TRBV6-6 to TRBJ2-5, with 9 nucleotides matching TRBD1. The trim removed 2 bases at V and 3 bases at J, leaving 10 bases unmatched. Per germline, CDR1 MNHNY and CDR2 SVGAGI (reference sequence). The CDR3 has 17 residues. This CDR3 reads CASSYPPTGGEEETQYF. In DNA, the CDR3 is TGTGCCAGCAGTTACCCTCCGACAGGGGGAGAGGAAGAGACCCAGTACTTC.

This clonotype was observed a handful of times. The chain has TRBV11-2 and TRBJ2-3; 12 bases line up with TRBD2. J gave up 2 bases and V 0 bases, and 18 bases lay outside the gene matches. Germline V gene sequence: CDR1 SGHAT, CDR2 FQNNGV. This CDR3 has 22 amino acids. CDR3 residues: CASSLEATSGGRGFRNTDTQYF. The DNA for the CDR3 is TGTGCCAGCAGCTTAGAGGCGACTAGCGGGGGCAGGGGGTTTCGGAACACAGATACGCAGTATTTT.

The gene calls are TRBV4-1 and TRBJ1-5; TRBD1 is a possible D gene (5 bases). This CDR3 region has 19 residues. Deletions cut 0 bases from V and 4 bases from J, with 22 bases between. The germline CDR1 and CDR2 sequences are MGHRA and YSYEKL. CDR3 DNA sequence: TGCGCCAGCAGCCAAGATAGCGCGGGACCACCCGATTGGAATCAGCCCCAGCATTTT. Translating it yields CASSQDSAGPPDWNQPQHF.

This clonotype occurred a few times. The V call is TRBV5-4, the J call TRBJ1-1, with 8 bases matching TRBD1. The ends lost 4 bases at V and 7 bases at J; junction bases unmatched: 6. Germline V lookup: CDR1 SGHNT, CDR2 YYREEE (reference sequence). This CDR3 is 13 amino acids long. In nucleotides, the CDR3 is TGTGCCAGCAGCACAGGGGGAAGGGGTGAAGCTTTCTTT. Translated, it gives CASSTGGRGEAFF.

There are a few counts of this clonotype. V is TRBV11-3 and J is TRBJ2-2, with D possibly matching TRBD1 (6 bases). Germline values: CDR1 SGHNT, CDR2 YENEEA. The V gene lost 4 bases and the J gene lost 2 bases, with 11 bases spanning the gap. The CDR3 loop spans 15 amino acids. CDR3 nucleotides: TGTGCCAGCAGCTCTCGACAGGCCAACACCGGGGAGCTGTTTTTT. This sequence encodes CASSSRQANTGELFF.

The J gene is TRBJ1-2, the V gene TRBV14; D not resolved. This CDR3 is built from 14 residues. CDR1 is SGHDN and CDR2 is FVKESK in the germline V gene. V lost 4 bases and J 0 bases, leaving 9 bases between the germline ends. The CDR3 here is CASSPEYTNYGYTF. In nucleotides, the CDR3 is TGTGCCAGCAGCCCAGAGTACACTAACTATGGCTACACCTTC.

The chain combines TRBV25-1 with TRBJ1-2; no reliable D call. The CDR3 has 13 amino acids. Germline V lookup: CDR1 MGHDK, CDR2 SYGVNS. V was clipped by 6 bases and J by 6 bases, with 14 bases between them. The CDR3 reads CASSPAPMDGYTF. The CDR3 coding sequence is TGTGCCAGCAGCCCTGCCCCCATGGATGGCTACACCTTC.

The sample holds a few counts of this clonotype. The chain recombines TRBV11-2 with TRBJ1-1; D is undetermined. Germline V gene sequence: CDR1 SGHAT, CDR2 FQNNGV. CDR3 length equals 14 residues. Trimming shortened V by 5 bases and J by 1 base, and 11 bases separated the two germline ends. The CDR3 bases are TGTGCCAGCAGCCTTAGACACGGGAACACTGAAGCTTTCTTT. Its translation is CASSLRHGNTEAFF. Variable domain in full (rest from reference TRBV11-2 and TRBJ1-1): EAGVAQSPRYKIIEKRQSVAFWCNPISGHATLYWYQQILGQGPKLLIQFQNNGVVDDSQLPKDRFSAERLKGVDSTLKIQPAKLEDSAVYLCASSLRHGNTEAFFGQGTRLTVV.

As to this clonotype: A much larger clone is a single base away; this may be a read error. The V gene is TRBV7-6, the J gene TRBJ2-1; 12 nucleotides agree with TRBD2. The CDR3 totals 17 residues. The germline V gene encodes CDR1 SGHVS and CDR2 FNYEAQ. Here the CDR3 reads CASSGTPSGGAGNKQFF. In nucleotides, the CDR3 is TGTGCCAGCAGCGGGACTCCTAGCGGGGGGGCCGGCAATAAGCAGTTCTTC. Based on the CDR3 plus reference TRBV7-6 and TRBJ2-1, the full variable domain is GAGVSQSPRYKVTKRGQDVALRCDPISGHVSLYWYRQALGQGPEFLTYFNYEAQQDKSGLPNDRFSAERPEGSISTLTIQRTEQRDSAMYRCASSGTPSGGAGNKQFFGPGTRLTVL.

The chain uses TRBV5-1 and TRBJ2-1; D gene unclear. This CDR3 is built from 12 residues. Trimming removed 6 bases from V and 5 bases from J, with 9 bases in between. Germline V CDR1 and CDR2: SGHRS, YFSETQ. The CDR3 sequence is CASTLTDNEQFF. In DNA, the CDR3 is TGCGCCAGCACTCTCACGGACAATGAGCAGTTCTTC.

This clonotype came up many times. This chain links TRBV5-5 with TRBJ1-2; D perhaps matches TRBD1 (5 bases). The CDR3 consists of 13 residues. Germline V gives CDR1 SGHKS, CDR2 YYEKEE (reference sequence). The V gene lost 1 base and the J gene lost 6 bases, with 10 bases spanning the gap. CDR3 sequence reads: CASSLPGGDGYTF. The CDR3 DNA reads as TGTGCCAGCAGCTTGCCCGGGGGGGATGGCTACACCTTC. Based on the CDR3 plus reference TRBV5-5 and TRBJ1-2, the full variable domain is DAGVTQSPTHLIKTRGQQVTLRCSPISGHKSVSWYQQVLGQGPQFIFQYYEKEERGRGNFPDRFSARQFPNYSSELNVNALLLGDSALYLCASSLPGGDGYTFGSGTRLTVV.

Regarding this clonotype: The junction departs from germline at one end; a sequencing error may be responsible. The chain joins TRBV7-9 to TRBJ1-5, with D possibly matching TRBD1 (6 bases). Germline CDR1 and CDR2: SEHNR and FQNEAQ (reference sequence). The CDR3 spans 12 residues. The CDR3 sequence is CANRVLDQPQHF. The DNA of the CDR3 is TGTGCCAACAGGGTCCTGGATCAGCCCCAGCACTTT.

This clonotype was recorded a few times. The chain joins TRBV5-4 to TRBJ2-4; 8 bases align to TRBD2. The CDR3 length is 14 residues. Germline values: CDR1 SGHNT, CDR2 YYREEE (reference sequence). Trimming took 5 bases from V and 6 from J; bases not matched to a gene: 7. The CDR3 DNA reads TGTGCCAGCAGAGGGGGACTAGGGGTAAACATTCAGTACTTC. Protein: CASRGGLGVNIQYF.

V and J are TRBV6-1 and TRBJ1-1; 8 nucleotides agree with TRBD1. This CDR3 region has 14 residues. J gave up 0 bases and V 4 bases, and 1 base lay outside the gene matches. Germline CDR1 is MNHNS and CDR2 is SASEGT. CDR3 nucleotides: TGTGCCAGCAGTGTCAGGGGGCTGAACACTGAAGCTTTCTTT. It is translated as CASSVRGLNTEAFF.

This clonotype was detected a few times. The rearrangement uses TRBV7-8 and TRBJ1-5, with D possibly TRBD1 on 6 matching bases. The CDR3 loop spans 15 amino acids. Germline CDR1 is SGHVS and CDR2 is FQNEAQ. V was clipped by 1 base and J by 6 bases, with 13 bases between them. CDR3 loop: CASSLGNRVGQPQHF. In DNA form, the CDR3 reads TGTGCCAGCAGCTTAGGGAACAGGGTCGGTCAGCCCCAGCATTTT.

This clonotype was seen many times. The chain carries TRBV7-2 and TRBJ2-3; TRBD2 is a possible D gene (6 bases). The V gene's germline CDR1 is SGHTA and CDR2 FQGNSA. The length of the CDR3 is 14 residues. V shed 5 bases and J shed 0 bases, with 9 bases lying between them. The chain's CDR3 is CASSRGDSTDTQYF. In DNA form, the CDR3 reads TGTGCCAGCAGCCGCGGGGACAGCACAGATACGCAGTATTTT.

This clonotype was observed a handful of times. V and J are TRBV12-3 or TRBV12-4 and TRBJ1-5, with 11 bases matching TRBD1. Germline trimming cut 4 bases from V and 7 bases from J; bases unmatched to any gene: 6. This CDR3 is built from 15 residues. This CDR3 is CASSSRTGGWQPQHF. CDR3 bases: TGTGCCAGCAGTTCCAGGACAGGGGGCTGGCAGCCCCAGCATTTT.

This sequence joins TRBV6-8 and TRBJ2-3, with 9 bases matching TRBD2. This CDR3 region has 17 residues. The J segment lost 3 bases and the V segment lost 4 bases, leaving 11 bases of the junction unmatched. Germline loops: CDR1 MNHGY, CDR2 SAAAGT. CDR3 nucleotides: TGTGCCAGCAGTTCTAGTAGCGGGGGATTTCAGACAGATACGCAGTATTTT. Translating gives CASSSSSGGFQTDTQYF.

Remarks on this clonotype: Just one base apart from a much larger clone, this may be a read error. The J gene is TRBJ2-1, the V gene TRBV7-6, with 13 bases identical to TRBD2. This CDR3 comprises 16 residues. The germline gives CDR1 SGHVS, CDR2 FNYEAQ. The trim removed 3 bases at V and 6 bases at J, leaving 5 bases unmatched. CDR3 amino acids: CASSFQTSGGTNEQFF. The CDR3 DNA follows: TGTGCCAGCAGCTTTCAGACTAGCGGGGGGACCAATGAGCAGTTCTTC.